Described below is a single TCR beta chain sequence and its context. Antigen unknown. The sample comes from a study of cytomegalovirus exposure and HLA in healthy donors. Study information: The Caucasian-associated ancestry cluster contained about 80% of the 300 to 450 genotyped donors. General study findings and limits: TRBV6-2, TRBV6-3 and some other V segments were unresolvable in 87-base-pair reads. When analyzed later, a missense DCLRE1C variant was found to be linked to TCR beta V- and J-gene trimming. Generally TCR sequences proved uncommon, though certain public TCRs appeared in numerous donors.

Amplification used 60 Vbeta primers and 13 Jbeta primers. The table came from immunoSEQ multiplex PCR; TCRdb's copy has only in-frame clones and leaves some out. The sample holds over 120,000 clones, 80% seen once. CDR1 and CDR2 from the germline V gene are LNHNV and YYDKDF (reference sequence). There are 15 residues in the CDR3. Trimming removed 0 bases at V and 8 bases at J, with 11 bases between. The material sequenced was PBMCs. The chain combines TRBV15 with TRBJ1-6, with TRBD1 as a possible D gene (5 bases). The clonotype was recovered from a man aged 35 to 55 in good health and CMV-seronegative. Written as DNA, the CDR3 is TGTGCCACCAGCAGAGATTACCAGGGTCATTCACCCCTCCACTTT. Its translation: CATSRDYQGHSPLHF.